Each of the 5 T cell receptor beta chains below was sequenced from the same sample in a study of blood T cell repertoires in COVID-19. Sequencing was performed with immunoSEQ multiplex PCR; in TCRdb, only in-frame clones are kept and a portion is missing. The repertoire includes hundreds of thousands of clones, roughly 90% of them detected once, and around 0.92% sits in the top ten. Source material: PBMCs or T cells enriched from blood (not recorded which). The receptors shown here come from a woman in her 30s who had recovered from COVID-19.

The rearrangement uses TRBV3-1 (or the pseudogene TRBV3-2) and TRBJ1-1; D not certain. V was clipped by 8 bases and J by 1 base, with 8 bases between them. The germline CDR1 and CDR2 sequences are LGHDT and YNNKEL (reference sequence). The CDR3 extends over 12 amino acids. The CDR3 DNA is TGTGCCAGCCTTGGCTCGAACACTGAAGCTTTCTTT. It specifies CASLGSNTEAFF.

This rearrangement joins TRBV27 to TRBJ1-6, with a possible D match to TRBD1 (5 bases). V shed 5 bases and J shed 6 bases, with 14 bases lying between them. The CDR3 length is 15 residues. Per germline, CDR1 MNHEY and CDR2 SMNVEV (reference sequence). The CDR3 DNA follows: TGTGCCAGCAGTCCACTGACAGTTTTTAATTCACCCCTCCACTTT. Protein product: CASSPLTVFNSPLHF.

The chain uses TRBV28 and TRBJ2-5; tentatively, D is TRBD2 (5 bases). This CDR3 spans 14 amino acids. Looked up from germline, CDR1 is MDHEN and CDR2 is SYDVKM. The ends were cut back, 3 bases at V and 1 base at J, with 9 bases in the middle. In DNA, the CDR3 is TGTGCCAGCAGTTTCTTGCGGGTCCAAGAGACCCAGTACTTC. Its protein is CASSFLRVQETQYF.

V gene TRBV5-1 combines with J gene TRBJ2-1, with D unclear. CDR1 is SGHRS and CDR2 is YFSETQ in the germline V gene. Trimming shortened V by 0 bases and J by 0 bases, and 10 bases separated the two germline ends. This CDR3 is 16 amino acids long. CDR3 protein: CASSLVGRSSYNEQFF. DNA of the CDR3: TGCGCCAGCAGCTTGGTTGGTCGGAGCTCCTACAATGAGCAGTTCTTC.

This rearrangement joins TRBV18 to TRBJ2-5, with D possibly matching TRBD2 (5 bases). Germline V gives CDR1 KGHSH, CDR2 LQKENI. The CDR3 contains 13 residues. V shed 6 bases and J shed 0 bases, with 8 bases lying between them. The CDR3 here is CASSSGNQETQYF. In DNA, the CDR3 is TGTGCCAGCTCGTCCGGGAACCAAGAGACCCAGTACTTC.